The clone carrying this T cell receptor (beta chain) was picked up one time. Its antigen is not identified. This sample is drawn from a study of cytotoxic CD8 clonotypes in ibrutinib-treated CLL. In the study overall: Sequenced samples delivered averages of around 250,000 productive templates and 87,000 or so productive rearrangements. The study, taken as a whole, reports: Contraction or stability on treatment characterized the public clonotypes, which were uncommon. Patients had baseline clonality above age-matched healthy donors, and this clonality moved with circulating CD8+ T-cell counts. Clonality, elevated at ibrutinib response, dropped back toward baseline at progression.

TCRdb's table, derived via immunoSEQ multiplex PCR, lists solely in-frame clones and lacks some. The table shows about 85,000 clones, with 79% occurring only once. The CDR3 is made up of 15 amino acids. V was pared by 6 bases and J by 9 bases, with 12 bases of the junction left unmatched. The germline CDR1 and CDR2 sequences are SGHAT and FQNNGV. This TCR came from a human donor with chronic lymphocytic leukemia. The V gene is TRBV11-2, the J gene TRBJ2-1, with TRBD1 matching over 9 bases. This specimen consisted of PBMCs, obtained after 12 months of ibrutinib treatment. The CDR3 DNA sequence: TGTGCCAGCAGACCCGGGACAGGGCCTTTCACTGAGCAGTTCTTC. It translates to CASRPGTGPFTEQFF.